This TCR beta chain was recovered during a study of cytomegalovirus exposure and HLA in healthy donors. J gave up 8 bases and V 6 bases, and 7 bases lay outside the gene matches. CDR3 length: 14 amino acids. Germline V CDR1 and CDR2: ENHRY, SYGVKD. The PCR employed 60 Vbeta primers together with 13 Jbeta primers. Data came from immunoSEQ multiplex PCR; TCRdb stores just in-frame clones and leaves some out. The listing records approximately 52,000 clones. This clonotype originated in a woman aged 60-75 years in good health and CMV-seropositive. What was sequenced was PBMCs. The chain joins TRBV10-3 to TRBJ1-4, with 9 bases that match TRBD1. CDR3 region: CAIRATGGGEKLFF. The CDR3 DNA is TGTGCCATCAGAGCGACAGGGGGTGGAGAAAAACTGTTTTTT.